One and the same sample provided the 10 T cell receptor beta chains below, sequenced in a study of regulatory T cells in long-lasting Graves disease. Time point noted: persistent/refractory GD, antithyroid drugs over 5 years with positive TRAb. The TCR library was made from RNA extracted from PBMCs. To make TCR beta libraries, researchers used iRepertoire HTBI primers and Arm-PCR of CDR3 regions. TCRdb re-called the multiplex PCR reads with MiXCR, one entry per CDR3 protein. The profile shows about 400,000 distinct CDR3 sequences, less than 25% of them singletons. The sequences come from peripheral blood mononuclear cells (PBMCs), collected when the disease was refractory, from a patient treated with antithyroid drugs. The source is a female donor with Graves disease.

CDR3 residues: CASSMGTSGELFF. The CDR3 coding sequence is TGTGCCAGTAGTATGGGGACCAGCGGGGAGCTGTTTTTT. The chain has TRBV19 and TRBJ2-2; D might be TRBD1 or TRBD2, each matching 5 bases. Trimming stripped 3 bases from V and 7 bases from J, with 9 bases between. Germline V lookup: CDR1 LNHDA, CDR2 SQIVND (reference sequence). This CDR3 contains 13 residues.

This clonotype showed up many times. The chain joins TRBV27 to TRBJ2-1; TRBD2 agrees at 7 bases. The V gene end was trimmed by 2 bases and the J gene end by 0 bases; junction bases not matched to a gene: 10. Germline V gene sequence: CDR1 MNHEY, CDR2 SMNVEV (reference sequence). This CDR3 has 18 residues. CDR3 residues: CASSLQFLAESSYNEQFF. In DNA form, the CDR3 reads TGTGCCAGCAGTTTACAGTTTCTAGCGGAGAGCTCCTACAATGAGCAGTTCTTC.

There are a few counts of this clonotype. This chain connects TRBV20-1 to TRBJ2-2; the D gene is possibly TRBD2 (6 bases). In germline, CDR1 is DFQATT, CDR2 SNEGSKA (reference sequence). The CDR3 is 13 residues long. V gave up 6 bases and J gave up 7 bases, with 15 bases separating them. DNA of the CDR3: TGCAGTGCCGGGGATCCCGGGAGCGGGGAGCTGTTTTTT. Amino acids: CSAGDPGSGELFF.

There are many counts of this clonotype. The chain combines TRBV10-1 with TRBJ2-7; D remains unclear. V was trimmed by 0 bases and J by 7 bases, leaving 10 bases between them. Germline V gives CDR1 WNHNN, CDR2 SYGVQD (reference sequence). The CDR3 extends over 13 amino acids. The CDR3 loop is CASSESLWGEQYF. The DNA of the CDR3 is TGCGCCAGCAGTGAGTCCCTATGGGGTGAGCAGTACTTC.

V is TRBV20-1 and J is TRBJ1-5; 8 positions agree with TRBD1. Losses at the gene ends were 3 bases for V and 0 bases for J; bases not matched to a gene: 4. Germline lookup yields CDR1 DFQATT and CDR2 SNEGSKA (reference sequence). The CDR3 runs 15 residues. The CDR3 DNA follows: TGCAGTGCTAGGGGGACAGGAGATAGCAATCAGCCCCAGCATTTT. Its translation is CSARGTGDSNQPQHF.

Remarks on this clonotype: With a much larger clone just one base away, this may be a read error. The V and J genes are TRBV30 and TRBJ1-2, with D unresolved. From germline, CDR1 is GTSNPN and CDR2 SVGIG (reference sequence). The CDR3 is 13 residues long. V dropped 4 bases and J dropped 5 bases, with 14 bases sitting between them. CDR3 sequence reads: CAWKSGRKYGYTF. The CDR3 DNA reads TGTGCCTGGAAATCGGGGAGAAAATATGGCTACACCTTC.

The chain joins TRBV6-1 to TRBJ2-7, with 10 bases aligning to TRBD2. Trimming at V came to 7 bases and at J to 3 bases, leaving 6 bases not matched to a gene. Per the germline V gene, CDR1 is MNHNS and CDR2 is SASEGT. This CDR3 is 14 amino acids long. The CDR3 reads CASNTGTSVYEQYF. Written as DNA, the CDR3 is TGTGCCAGCAACACCGGGACTAGCGTCTACGAGCAGTACTTC.

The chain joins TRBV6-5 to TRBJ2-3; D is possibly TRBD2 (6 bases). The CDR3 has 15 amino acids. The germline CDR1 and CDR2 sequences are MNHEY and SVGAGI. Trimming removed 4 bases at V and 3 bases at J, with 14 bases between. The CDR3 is CASSLRLASTDTQYF. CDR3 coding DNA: TGTGCCAGCAGTTTGAGGCTAGCGAGTACAGATACGCAGTATTTT.

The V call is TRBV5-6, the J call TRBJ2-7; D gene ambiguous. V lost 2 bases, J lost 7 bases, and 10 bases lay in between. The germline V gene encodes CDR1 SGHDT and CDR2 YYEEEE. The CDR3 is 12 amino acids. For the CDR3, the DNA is TGTGCCAGCAGCTTCGGGCCCGGGGAGCAGTACTTC. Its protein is CASSFGPGEQYF.

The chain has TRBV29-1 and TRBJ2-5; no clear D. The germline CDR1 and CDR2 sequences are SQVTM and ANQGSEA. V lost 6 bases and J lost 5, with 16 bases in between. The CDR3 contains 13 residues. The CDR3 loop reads CSVNQAVSETQYF. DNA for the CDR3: TGCAGCGTAAACCAGGCAGTGAGTGAGACCCAGTACTTC. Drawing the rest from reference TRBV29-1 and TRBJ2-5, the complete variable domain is SAVISQKPSRDICQRGTSLTIQCQVDSQVTMMFWYRQQPGQSLTLIATANQGSEATYESGFVIDKFPISRPNLTFSTLTVSNMSPEDSSIYLCSVNQAVSETQYFGPGTRLLVL.